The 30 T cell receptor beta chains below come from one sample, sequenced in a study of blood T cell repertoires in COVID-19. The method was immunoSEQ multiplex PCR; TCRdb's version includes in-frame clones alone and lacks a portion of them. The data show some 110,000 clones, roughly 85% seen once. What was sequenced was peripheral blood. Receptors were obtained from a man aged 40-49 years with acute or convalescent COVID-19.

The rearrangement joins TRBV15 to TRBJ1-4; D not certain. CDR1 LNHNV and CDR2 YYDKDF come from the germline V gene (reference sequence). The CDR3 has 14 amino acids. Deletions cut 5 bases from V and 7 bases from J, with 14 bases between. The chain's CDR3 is CATSPRGRSEKLFF. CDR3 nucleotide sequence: TGTGCCACCAGCCCTCGCGGCCGGAGTGAAAAACTGTTTTTT.

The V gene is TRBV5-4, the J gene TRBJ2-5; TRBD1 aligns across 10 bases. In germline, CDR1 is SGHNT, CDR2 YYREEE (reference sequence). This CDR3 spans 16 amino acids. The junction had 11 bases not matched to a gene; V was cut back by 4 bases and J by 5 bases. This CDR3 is CASSLPRQGAGETQYF. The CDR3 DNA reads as TGTGCCAGCAGCCTCCCGCGACAGGGGGCGGGGGAGACCCAGTACTTC.

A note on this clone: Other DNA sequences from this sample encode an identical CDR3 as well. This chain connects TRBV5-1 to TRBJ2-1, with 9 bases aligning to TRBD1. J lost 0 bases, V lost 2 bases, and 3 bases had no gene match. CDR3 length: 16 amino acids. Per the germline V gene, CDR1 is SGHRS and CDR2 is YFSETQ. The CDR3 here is CASSLGTGSSYNEQFF. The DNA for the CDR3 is TGCGCCAGCAGCTTAGGGACAGGGAGCTCCTACAATGAGCAGTTCTTC.

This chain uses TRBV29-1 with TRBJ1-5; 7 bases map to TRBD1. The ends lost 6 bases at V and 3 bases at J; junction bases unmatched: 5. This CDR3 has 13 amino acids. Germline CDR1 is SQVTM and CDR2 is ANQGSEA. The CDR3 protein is CSVGQSDNQPQHF. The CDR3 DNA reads TGCAGCGTGGGACAGTCTGACAATCAGCCCCAGCATTTT.

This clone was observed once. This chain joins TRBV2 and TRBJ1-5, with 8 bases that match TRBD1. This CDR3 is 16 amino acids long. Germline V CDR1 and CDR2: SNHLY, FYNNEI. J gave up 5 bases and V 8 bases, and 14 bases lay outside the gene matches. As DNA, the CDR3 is TGTGCCAGCCTACGTTCCCGGGACAGGATATATCAGCCCCAGCATTTT. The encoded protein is CASLRSRDRIYQPQHF.

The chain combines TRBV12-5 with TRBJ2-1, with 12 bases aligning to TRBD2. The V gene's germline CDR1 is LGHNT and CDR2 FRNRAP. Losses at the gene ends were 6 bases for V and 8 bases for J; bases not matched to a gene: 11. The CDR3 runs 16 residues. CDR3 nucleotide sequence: TGTGCTAGTGGGGAGCCGACTAGCGGGAGTACCTATGAGCAGTTCTTC. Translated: CASGEPTSGSTYEQFF.

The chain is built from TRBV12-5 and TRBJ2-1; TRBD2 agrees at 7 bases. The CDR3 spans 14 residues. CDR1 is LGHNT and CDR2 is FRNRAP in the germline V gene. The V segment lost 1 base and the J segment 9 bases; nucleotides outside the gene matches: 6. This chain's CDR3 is CASGLAGRVGEQFF. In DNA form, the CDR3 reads TGTGCTAGTGGTTTGGCGGGGAGGGTGGGTGAGCAGTTCTTC.

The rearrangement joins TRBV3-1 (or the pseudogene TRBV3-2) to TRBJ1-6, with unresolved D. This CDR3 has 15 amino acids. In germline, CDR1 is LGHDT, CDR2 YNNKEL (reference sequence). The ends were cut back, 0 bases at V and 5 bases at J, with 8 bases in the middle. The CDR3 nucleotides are TGTGCCAGCAGCCAAGATGGCGGAAATAATTCACCCCTCCACTTT. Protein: CASSQDGGNNSPLHF.

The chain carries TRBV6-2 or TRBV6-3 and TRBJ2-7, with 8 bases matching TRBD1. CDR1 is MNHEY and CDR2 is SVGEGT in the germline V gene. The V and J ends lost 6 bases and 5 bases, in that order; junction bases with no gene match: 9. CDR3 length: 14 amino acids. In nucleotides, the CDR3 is TGTGCCAGCAGCCGACAGGGGACCATCCACGAGCAGTACTTC. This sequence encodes CASSRQGTIHEQYF.

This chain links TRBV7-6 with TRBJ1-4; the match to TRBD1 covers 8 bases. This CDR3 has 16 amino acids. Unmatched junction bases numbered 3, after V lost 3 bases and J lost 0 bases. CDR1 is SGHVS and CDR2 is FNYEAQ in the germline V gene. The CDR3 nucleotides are TGTGCCAGCAGCTTGGACAGGGCGGCAACTAATGAAAAACTGTTTTTT. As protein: CASSLDRAATNEKLFF.

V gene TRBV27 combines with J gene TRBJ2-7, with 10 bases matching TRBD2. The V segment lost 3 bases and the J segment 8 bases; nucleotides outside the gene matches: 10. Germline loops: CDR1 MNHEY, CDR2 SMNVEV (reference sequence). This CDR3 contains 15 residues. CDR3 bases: TGTGCCAGCAGTTTGGTAGCGGGAGGAAATACGAAGCAGTACTTC. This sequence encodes CASSLVAGGNTKQYF.

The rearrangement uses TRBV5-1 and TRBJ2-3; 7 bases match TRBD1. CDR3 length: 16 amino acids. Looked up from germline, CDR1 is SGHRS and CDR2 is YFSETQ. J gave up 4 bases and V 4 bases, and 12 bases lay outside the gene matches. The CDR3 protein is CASSNTVGTASDTQYF. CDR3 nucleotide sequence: TGCGCCAGCAGCAACACGGTCGGGACAGCCTCAGATACGCAGTATTTT.

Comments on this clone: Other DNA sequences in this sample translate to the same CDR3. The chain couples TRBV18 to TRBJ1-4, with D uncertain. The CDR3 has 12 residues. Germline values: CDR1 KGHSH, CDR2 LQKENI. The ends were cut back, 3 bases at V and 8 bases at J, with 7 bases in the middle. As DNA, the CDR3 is TGTGCCAGCTCACCGCAGAACGAAAAACTGTTTTTT. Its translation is CASSPQNEKLFF.

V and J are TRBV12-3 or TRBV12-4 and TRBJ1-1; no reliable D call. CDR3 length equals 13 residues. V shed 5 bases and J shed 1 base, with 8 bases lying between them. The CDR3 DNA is TGTGCCAGCAGTCCCAGACAGAACACTGAAGCTTTCTTT. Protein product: CASSPRQNTEAFF.

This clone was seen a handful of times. CDR3 sequence reads: CASSFHGPGLAGPTDTQYF. CDR3 in DNA: TGTGCCAGCAGCTTCCACGGTCCGGGACTAGCGGGTCCCACAGATACGCAGTATTTT. The rearrangement joins TRBV11-2 to TRBJ2-3; 12 positions match TRBD2. CDR3 length equals 19 residues. Germline values: CDR1 SGHAT, CDR2 FQNNGV. V gave up 3 bases and J gave up 2 bases; unmatched junction bases: 12. The full variable domain, its missing parts supplied by reference TRBV11-2 and TRBJ2-3, is EAGVAQSPRYKIIEKRQSVAFWCNPISGHATLYWYQQILGQGPKLLIQFQNNGVVDDSQLPKDRFSAERLKGVDSTLKIQPAKLEDSAVYLCASSFHGPGLAGPTDTQYFGPGTRLTVL.

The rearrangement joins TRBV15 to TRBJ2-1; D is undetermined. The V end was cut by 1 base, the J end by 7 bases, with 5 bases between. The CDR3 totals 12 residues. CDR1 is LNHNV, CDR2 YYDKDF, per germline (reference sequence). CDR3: CATSRATNEQFF. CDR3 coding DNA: TGTGCCACCAGCAGAGCCACAAATGAGCAGTTCTTC.

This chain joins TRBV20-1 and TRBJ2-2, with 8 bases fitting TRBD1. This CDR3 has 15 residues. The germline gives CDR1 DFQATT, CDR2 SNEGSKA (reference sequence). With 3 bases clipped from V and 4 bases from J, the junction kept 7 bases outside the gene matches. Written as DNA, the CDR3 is TGCAGTGCTAGTTCGGCAGGGGGCCCCACCGGGGAGCTGTTTTTT. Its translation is CSASSAGGPTGELFF.

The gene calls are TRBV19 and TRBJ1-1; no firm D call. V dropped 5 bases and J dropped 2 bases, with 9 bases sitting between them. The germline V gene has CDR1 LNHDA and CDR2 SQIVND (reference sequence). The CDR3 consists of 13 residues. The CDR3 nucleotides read TGTGCCAGTAGTTTCGGTTCTAACACTGAAGCTTTCTTT. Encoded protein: CASSFGSNTEAFF.

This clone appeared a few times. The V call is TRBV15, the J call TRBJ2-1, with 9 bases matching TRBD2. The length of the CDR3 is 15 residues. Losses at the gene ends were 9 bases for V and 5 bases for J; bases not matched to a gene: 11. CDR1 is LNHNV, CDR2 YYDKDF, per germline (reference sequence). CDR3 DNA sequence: TGTGCCACGAGTGGGGCTAGCGGGATTCACAATGAGCAGTTCTTC. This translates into CATSGASGIHNEQFF.

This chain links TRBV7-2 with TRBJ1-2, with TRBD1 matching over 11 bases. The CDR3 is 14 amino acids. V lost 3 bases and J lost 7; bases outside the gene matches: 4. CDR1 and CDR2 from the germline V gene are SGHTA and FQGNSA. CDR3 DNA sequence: TGTGCCAGCAGCTTTGGACAGGGGGCTGGTGGCTACACCTTC. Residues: CASSFGQGAGGYTF.

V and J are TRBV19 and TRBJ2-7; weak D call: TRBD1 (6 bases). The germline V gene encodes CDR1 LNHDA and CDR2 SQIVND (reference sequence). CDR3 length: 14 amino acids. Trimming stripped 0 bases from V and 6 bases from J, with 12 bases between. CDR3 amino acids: CASSIETGIGEQYF. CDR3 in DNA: TGTGCCAGTAGTATAGAAACAGGGATTGGCGAGCAGTACTTC.

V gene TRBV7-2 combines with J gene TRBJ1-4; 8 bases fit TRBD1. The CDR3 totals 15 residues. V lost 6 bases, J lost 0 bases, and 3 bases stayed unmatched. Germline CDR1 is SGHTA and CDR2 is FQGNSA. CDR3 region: CASRLTGATNEKLFF. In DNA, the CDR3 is TGTGCCAGCAGGCTGACAGGGGCAACTAATGAAAAACTGTTTTTT.

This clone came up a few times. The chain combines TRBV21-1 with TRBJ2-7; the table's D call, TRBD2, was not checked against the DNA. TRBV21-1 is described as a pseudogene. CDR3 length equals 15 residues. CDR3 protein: CASSLRTSGAYEQYF. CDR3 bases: TGTGCCAGCAGCCTACGGACTAGCGGGGCCTACGAGCAGTACTTC.

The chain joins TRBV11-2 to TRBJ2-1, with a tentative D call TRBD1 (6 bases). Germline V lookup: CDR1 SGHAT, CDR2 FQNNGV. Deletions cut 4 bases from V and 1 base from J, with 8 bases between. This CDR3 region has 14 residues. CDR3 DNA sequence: TGTGCCAGCAGCTACAGGGAGTCCTACAATGAGCAGTTCTTC. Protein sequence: CASSYRESYNEQFF.

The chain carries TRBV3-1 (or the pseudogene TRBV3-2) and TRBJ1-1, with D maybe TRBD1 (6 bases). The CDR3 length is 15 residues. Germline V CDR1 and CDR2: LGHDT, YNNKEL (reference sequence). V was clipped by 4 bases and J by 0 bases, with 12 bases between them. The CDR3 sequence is CASSLTQGLNTEAFF. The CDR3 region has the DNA TGTGCCAGCAGCCTGACACAGGGTCTGAACACTGAAGCTTTCTTT.

The CDR3 DNA is TGCGCCAGCAGACCTGGCCTGATTAACACCGGGGAGCTGTTTTTT. This codes for CASRPGLINTGELFF. V gene TRBV5-1 combines with J gene TRBJ2-2; D not certain. Trimming cost V 5 bases and J 2 bases, with 13 bases left between them. Looked up from germline, CDR1 is SGHRS and CDR2 is YFSETQ. The CDR3 is made up of 15 amino acids.

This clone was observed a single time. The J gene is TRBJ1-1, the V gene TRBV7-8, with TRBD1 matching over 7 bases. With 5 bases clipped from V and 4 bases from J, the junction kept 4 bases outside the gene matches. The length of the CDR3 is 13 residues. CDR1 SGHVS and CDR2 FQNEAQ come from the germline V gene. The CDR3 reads CASSPRDSTEAFF. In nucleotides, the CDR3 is TGTGCCAGCAGCCCCCGGGACAGCACTGAAGCTTTCTTT.

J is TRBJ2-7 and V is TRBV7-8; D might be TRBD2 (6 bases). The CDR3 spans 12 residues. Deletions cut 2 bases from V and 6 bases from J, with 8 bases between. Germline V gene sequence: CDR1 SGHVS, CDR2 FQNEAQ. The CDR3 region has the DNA TGTGCCAGCAGCTTATCGGGGGTCGAGCAGTACTTC. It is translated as CASSLSGVEQYF.

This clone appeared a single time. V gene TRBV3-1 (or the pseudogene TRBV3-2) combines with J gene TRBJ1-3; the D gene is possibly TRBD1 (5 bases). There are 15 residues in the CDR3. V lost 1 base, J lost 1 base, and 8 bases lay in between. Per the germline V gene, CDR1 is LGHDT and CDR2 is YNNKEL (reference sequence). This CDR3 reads CASSQAGGSGNTIYF. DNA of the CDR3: TGTGCCAGCAGCCAAGCCGGGGGGTCTGGAAACACCATATATTTT.

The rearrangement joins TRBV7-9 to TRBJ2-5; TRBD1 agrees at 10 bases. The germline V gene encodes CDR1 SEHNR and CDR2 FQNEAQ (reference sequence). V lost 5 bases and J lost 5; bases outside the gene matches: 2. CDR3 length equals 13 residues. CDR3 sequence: CASSRQGAETQYF. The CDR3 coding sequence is TGTGCCAGCAGCCGACAGGGGGCGGAGACCCAGTACTTC.